The next 10 T cell receptor beta chains were all read from a single sample in a study of T-cell reconstitution after alpha-beta-depleted transplantation in children. Preparation of the TCRbeta library involved a method that used unique molecular identifiers. TCRdb redid the calling of the PCR reads with MiXCR, one entry per CDR3 protein. The table lists approximately 300,000 distinct CDR3 sequences, about 9.5% of them singletons. The sample was PBMCs, taken before TCRalphabeta/CD19-depleted stem cell transplant. All receptors come from a boy under three years old with acute myeloid leukemia, due to receive a stem cell transplant.

This chain links TRBV19 with TRBJ2-7; 10 positions match TRBD2. The CDR3 is 15 residues long. V shed 3 bases, J shed 3 bases, and the junction held 5 bases outside the gene matches. The germline V gene has CDR1 LNHDA and CDR2 SQIVND (reference sequence). The CDR3 here is CASSMTSGQLYEQYF. The CDR3 nucleotides read TGTGCCAGTAGTATGACTAGCGGGCAACTCTACGAGCAGTACTTC.

This clonotype was counted ten times or more. V usage is TRBV15 and J usage is TRBJ2-7, with a possible D match to TRBD2 (5 bases). This CDR3 region has 13 residues. V was shortened by 1 base and J by 5 bases, with 9 bases between the two germline ends. The germline CDR1 and CDR2 sequences are LNHNV and YYDKDF (reference sequence). Here the CDR3 DNA reads TGTGCCACCAGCAGAGCTAGCCTTAACGAGCAGTACTTC. Translating it yields CATSRASLNEQYF.

This clonotype has at least ten counts. V usage is TRBV11-2 and J usage is TRBJ2-1; D is perhaps TRBD2 (6 bases). This CDR3 comprises 17 residues. V lost 1 base, J lost 4 bases, and 17 bases lay in between. Germline V gene data show CDR1 as SGHAT and CDR2 as FQNNGV. CDR3 nucleotides: TGTGCCAGCAGCTTAGGATCCCGGGACTGGATATACAATGAGCAGTTCTTC. Amino acids: CASSLGSRDWIYNEQFF.

The chain employs TRBV15 and TRBJ2-5; 8 bases align to TRBD2. CDR3 length equals 14 residues. V was pared by 1 base and J by 4 bases, with 2 bases of the junction left unmatched. From germline, CDR1 is LNHNV and CDR2 YYDKDF (reference sequence). CDR3 in amino acids: CATSRVRGGETQYF. CDR3 coding DNA: TGTGCCACCAGCAGAGTACGGGGGGGAGAGACCCAGTACTTC.

CDR3 region: CASSLESPLYEQYF. DNA of the CDR3: TGTGCCAGCAGCTTAGAGAGCCCTCTCTACGAGCAGTACTTC. The V call is TRBV7-8, the J call TRBJ2-7; D is uncertain. In germline, CDR1 is SGHVS, CDR2 FQNEAQ. The ends were cut back, 1 base at V and 3 bases at J, with 10 bases in the middle. The CDR3 is 14 amino acids.

There are many counts of this clonotype. The chain employs TRBV7-9 and TRBJ2-2; D tentatively fits TRBD1 or TRBD2 (5 bases each). The CDR3 extends over 13 amino acids. The V and J ends lost 4 bases and 7 bases respectively, with 10 bases between them. CDR1 and CDR2 from the germline V gene are SEHNR and FQNEAQ (reference sequence). The CDR3 DNA sequence: TGTGCCAGCAGCTCTAGGGACGGCGGGGAGCTGTTTTTT. Its protein product is CASSSRDGGELFF.

This clonotype was recorded many times. The V and J genes are TRBV5-5 and TRBJ2-7; TRBD2 agrees at 9 bases. The CDR3 consists of 18 residues. The germline V gene has CDR1 SGHKS and CDR2 YYEKEE (reference sequence). V was pared by 2 bases and J by 5 bases, with 17 bases of the junction left unmatched. The CDR3 DNA reads as TGTGCCAGCAGCTTTCGATTTAGCGGGAGCGCTTCTCGGAACGAGCAGTACTTC. Amino acids: CASSFRFSGSASRNEQYF.

This chain uses TRBV10-3 with TRBJ1-5; no firm D call. The ends were cut back, 0 bases at V and 5 bases at J, with 20 bases in the middle. This CDR3 contains 18 residues. Germline CDR1 reads ENHRY; CDR2 reads SYGVKD. The CDR3 spells CAISESDSVQRLYQPQHF. The CDR3 DNA follows: TGTGCCATCAGTGAGTCGGATTCGGTACAGCGGCTGTATCAGCCCCAGCATTTT.

This clonotype has more than one count but fewer than ten. The chain carries TRBV20-1 and TRBJ2-3; D is undetermined. Trimming removed 6 bases from V and 0 bases from J, with 16 bases in between. This CDR3 is 15 amino acids long. Germline V gene data show CDR1 as DFQATT and CDR2 as SNEGSKA (reference sequence). The CDR3: CSAHGRLSSTDTQYF. In DNA, the CDR3 is TGCAGTGCCCACGGACGGCTGTCTAGCACAGATACGCAGTATTTT.

The sample holds many counts of this clonotype. The chain links TRBV6-5 to TRBJ2-2, with TRBD1 identical over 7 bases. This CDR3 is 15 amino acids long. Germline V gives CDR1 MNHEY, CDR2 SVGAGI. After removal of 5 bases from V and 1 base from J, the junction contained 4 bases not matched to a gene. The CDR3 region has the DNA TGTGCCAGCAGTCTACAGGGGCTGAACACCGGGGAGCTGTTTTTT. This gives the protein CASSLQGLNTGELFF.